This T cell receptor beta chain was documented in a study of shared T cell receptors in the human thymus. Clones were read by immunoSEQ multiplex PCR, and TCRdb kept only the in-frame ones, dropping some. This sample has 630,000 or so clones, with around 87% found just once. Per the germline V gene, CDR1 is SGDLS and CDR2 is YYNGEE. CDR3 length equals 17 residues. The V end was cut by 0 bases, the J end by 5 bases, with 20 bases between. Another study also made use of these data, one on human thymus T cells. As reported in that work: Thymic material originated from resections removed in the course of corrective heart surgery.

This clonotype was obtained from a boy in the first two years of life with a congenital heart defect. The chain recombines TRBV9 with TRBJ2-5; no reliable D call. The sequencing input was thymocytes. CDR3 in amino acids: CASSVGKRGVGFETQYF. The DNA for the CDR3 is TGTGCCAGCAGCGTAGGGAAAAGAGGAGTAGGCTTCGAGACCCAGTACTTC.